Following are 18 T cell receptor beta chains from one sample sequenced in a study of regulatory dendritic cells for organ transplantation. Allogeneic regulatory or mature dendritic cells were co-cultured for roughly five days with CFSE-labeled sorted T cells at 1:10. Clones were read by immunoSEQ multiplex PCR, and TCRdb kept only the in-frame ones, dropping some. The table lists around 19,000 clones, 70% to 90% of them singletons. Their antigens remain unidentified. The sequenced material came from naive CD4+ T cells from blood cultured with regulatory dendritic cells. Subset of the sample: CD45RA+ naive T cells. The receptors here all came from a human donor in good health.

The V and J genes are TRBV21-1 and TRBJ1-5. TRBV21-1 is a documented pseudogene. The CDR3 loop spans 13 amino acids. As DNA, the CDR3 is TGTGCCAGCCAATGCAGCCCCAATCAGCCCCAGCATTTT. Residues: CASQCSPNQPQHF.

The CDR3 DNA sequence: TGTGCCAGCAGAGGACCGGGAAGGGATGAGCAGTTCTTC. Translating gives CASRGPGRDEQFF. The gene calls are TRBV25-1 and TRBJ2-1; tentative D call: TRBD2 (5 bases). This CDR3 has 13 residues. V was cut by 6 bases and J by 8 bases, with 14 bases left in between. Germline CDR1 and CDR2: MGHDK and SYGVNS.

The V gene is TRBV9, the J gene TRBJ1-1, with D unresolved. Trimming removed 3 bases from V and 4 bases from J, with 13 bases in between. This CDR3 has 14 residues. Per germline, CDR1 SGDLS and CDR2 YYNGEE. The CDR3 region is CASSAKRASTEAFF. For the CDR3, the DNA is TGTGCCAGCAGCGCGAAGCGGGCGTCCACTGAAGCTTTCTTT.

This chain links TRBV18 with TRBJ1-4; unclear D gene. The CDR3 is 16 residues long. Germline loops: CDR1 KGHSH, CDR2 LQKENI. The V end lost 3 bases, the J end lost 0 bases, and 11 bases lay between the germline ends. Here the CDR3 reads CASSPFSGATNEKLFF. DNA of the CDR3: TGTGCCAGCTCACCTTTCTCGGGAGCAACTAATGAAAAACTGTTTTTT.

The gene calls are TRBV2 and TRBJ1-2; D ambiguous. Germline CDR1 is SNHLY and CDR2 is FYNNEI. The CDR3 totals 11 residues. Trimming took 6 bases from V and 6 from J, leaving 8 bases between them. The CDR3 DNA sequence: TGTGCCAGCAGGCTACGGGATGGCTACACCTTC. Translation: CASRLRDGYTF.

This clone came up a few times. This sequence joins TRBV28 and TRBJ2-7; D is perhaps TRBD2 (5 bases). V was trimmed by 3 bases and J by 6 bases, leaving 15 bases between them. This CDR3 contains 14 residues. The germline V gene has CDR1 MDHEN and CDR2 SYDVKM. The CDR3 DNA is TGTGCCAGCAGTTTGGGTGGGAGCGGAAGCGAGCAGTACTTC. Its protein product is CASSLGGSGSEQYF.

In DNA form, the CDR3 reads TGTGCCAGCTCAGGGTCACTTCAAGAGACCCAGTACTTC. Amino acids: CASSGSLQETQYF. The chain recombines TRBV2 with TRBJ2-5; perhaps TRBD1 as D (5 bases). Germline V CDR1 and CDR2: SNHLY, FYNNEI. The CDR3 length is 13 residues. Deletions cut 8 bases from V and 2 bases from J, with 12 bases between.

The rearrangement joins TRBV7-9 to TRBJ1-2; D is unresolved. The CDR3 loop spans 15 amino acids. Per germline, CDR1 SEHNR and CDR2 FQNEAQ (reference sequence). Between the trimmed V and J ends, which lost 0 bases and 0 bases, there was a span of 8 bases. The DNA for the CDR3 is TGTGCCAGCAGCTTAGCAGCCCTAGCTAACTATGGCTACACCTTC. Its protein is CASSLAALANYGYTF.

V is TRBV7-2 and J is TRBJ2-1; TRBD2 aligns across 9 bases. The CDR3 runs to 15 residues. CDR1 and CDR2 from the germline V gene are SGHTA and FQGNSA. The junction had 6 bases not matched to a gene; V was cut back by 6 bases and J by 3 bases. The CDR3 sequence: CASRPRAGGYNEQFF. The CDR3 bases are TGTGCCAGCAGACCTAGAGCGGGGGGCTACAATGAGCAGTTCTTC.

This sequence joins TRBV4-3 and TRBJ2-3; TRBD2 is a possible D gene (7 bases). V was pared by 0 bases and J by 4 bases, with 20 bases between. CDR3 size: 18 residues. Germline loops: CDR1 LGHNA, CDR2 YSLEER. CDR3 nucleotides: TGCGCCAGCAGCCAAGATTTACAGGGAGGGGTTTGGGCAGATACGCAGTATTTT. This encodes CASSQDLQGGVWADTQYF.

This rearrangement joins TRBV10-3 to TRBJ2-7; the match to TRBD1 covers 8 bases. The V gene's germline CDR1 is ENHRY and CDR2 SYGVKD. The CDR3 has 11 amino acids. The V segment lost 9 bases and the J segment 4 bases; nucleotides outside the gene matches: 2. CDR3 residues: CAIRQGYEQYF. CDR3 DNA sequence: TGTGCCATTCGACAGGGGTACGAGCAGTACTTC.

This clone was recorded once. The rearrangement uses TRBV5-4 and TRBJ1-2, with 7 bases matching TRBD1. CDR1 and CDR2 from the germline V gene are SGHNT and YYREEE (reference sequence). V trimming: 4 bases; J trimming: 6 bases; junction bases outside the gene matches: 6. This CDR3 has 13 residues. CDR3 protein: CASSPDRSHGYTF. CDR3 coding DNA: TGTGCCAGCAGCCCGGACAGGAGTCATGGCTACACCTTC.

The chain links TRBV5-1 to TRBJ2-3, with 10 bases identical to TRBD2. Germline V gene lookup returns CDR1 SGHRS and CDR2 YFSETQ. The CDR3 length is 16 residues. Losses at the gene ends were 4 bases for V and 10 bases for J; bases not matched to a gene: 15. The CDR3 sequence is CASSGSGRGQHQSQYF. The CDR3 nucleotides read TGCGCCAGCAGCGGGAGCGGGAGGGGTCAACATCAATCGCAGTATTTT.

V gene TRBV18 combines with J gene TRBJ2-1; no clear D. This CDR3 has 16 amino acids. V was cut by 4 bases and J by 2 bases, with 15 bases left in between. Germline assignment: CDR1 KGHSH and CDR2 LQKENI. The chain's CDR3 is CASSRLGSLTYNEQFF. The CDR3 region has the DNA TGTGCCAGCTCACGTCTTGGCAGCCTTACCTACAATGAGCAGTTCTTC.

The rearrangement links TRBV2 to TRBJ1-2; maybe TRBD1 (6 bases). The CDR3 has 15 amino acids. V lost 5 bases and J lost 4, with 17 bases in between. Germline-derived CDR1 and CDR2 are SNHLY and FYNNEI. In nucleotides, the CDR3 is TGTGCCAGCAGTTCGTCCCCTAGGACAGCCTATGGCTACACCTTC. Encoded protein: CASSSSPRTAYGYTF.

The chain is built from TRBV7-9 and TRBJ2-2; D assignment may be TRBD1 or TRBD2 (5 bases each). V dropped 1 base and J dropped 6 bases, with 24 bases sitting between them. The CDR3 runs 19 residues. In germline, CDR1 is SEHNR, CDR2 FQNEAQ (reference sequence). The CDR3: CASSLVGFRDQQTSGELFF. The CDR3 DNA is TGTGCCAGCAGCTTAGTGGGATTTAGGGACCAACAAACCTCCGGGGAGCTGTTTTTT.

This clone was observed once. The chain links TRBV5-4 to TRBJ2-5; D uncertain. The germline V gene has CDR1 SGHNT and CDR2 YYREEE (reference sequence). The CDR3 is 13 residues long. The V end was cut by 6 bases, the J end by 5 bases, with 14 bases between. CDR3 nucleotides: TGTGCCAGCATGAGACGGTTGGCGGAGACCCAGTACTTC. This gives the protein CASMRRLAETQYF.

The CDR3 region has the DNA TGTGCCAGCAGTTACTCAGCGGGAGTAACAGATACGCAGTATTTT. This sequence encodes CASSYSAGVTDTQYF. This chain connects TRBV6-5 to TRBJ2-3, with TRBD2 identical over 8 bases. This CDR3 is 15 amino acids long. CDR1 is MNHEY, CDR2 SVGAGI, per germline. With V trimmed by 0 bases and J by 3 bases, 2 bases remained unmatched.